This T cell receptor beta chain came from a study of shared clonotypes between healthy human individuals. Germline V gene lookup returns CDR1 ENHRY and CDR2 SYGVKD. The CDR3 spans 16 residues. V was shortened by 0 bases and J by 0 bases, with 12 bases between the two germline ends. The table came from immunoSEQ multiplex PCR; TCRdb's copy has only in-frame clones and leaves some out. There are over 300,000 clones in the sample; over 75% occur only once, and around 15% lies in the top ten. This TCR was sampled from a man between 18 and 35 years old in good health. The chain uses TRBV10-3 and TRBJ2-7, with D possibly TRBD2 on 5 matching bases. The specimen was memory CD8+ T cells sorted from blood. The sample's subset: CD45RO+ cells pooled with CCR7-negative TemRA cells. The CDR3 here is CAISESSPTSSYEQYF. The DNA for the CDR3 is TGTGCCATCAGTGAGTCGAGCCCTACTAGCTCCTACGAGCAGTACTTC.